Reported below is one T cell receptor (beta chain). What it binds is not known. This sample is part of a study of early stage breast cancer tumors. In the study overall: Approximately 10-fold was the mean read coverage per sample. Findings of the study overall: Enriched TCRB sequences shared across patients were mostly commonly generated sequences. Comparing each tissue with blood distinguished tumor from normal in most of the 16 patients.

Blood replicates held 0.5 ug DNA, tumor or normal breast roughly 1.5 ug, two each. TCRdb's table, derived via immunoSEQ multiplex PCR, lists solely in-frame clones and lacks some. The table has some 75,000 clones, around four fifths seen once; the top ten hold under 3.5%. The clonotype originates from a person between 60 and 69 years old with breast cancer. Sequencing was performed on blood.

The CDR3 loop is CASSFARHVNEQYF. The CDR3, as DNA: TGTGCCAGCAGTTTTGCCAGGCACGTAAACGAGCAGTACTTC. The chain couples TRBV27 to TRBJ2-7; D unresolved. This CDR3 has 14 residues. The germline gives CDR1 MNHEY, CDR2 SMNVEV (reference sequence). Trimming cost V 3 bases and J 5 bases, with 14 bases left between them.